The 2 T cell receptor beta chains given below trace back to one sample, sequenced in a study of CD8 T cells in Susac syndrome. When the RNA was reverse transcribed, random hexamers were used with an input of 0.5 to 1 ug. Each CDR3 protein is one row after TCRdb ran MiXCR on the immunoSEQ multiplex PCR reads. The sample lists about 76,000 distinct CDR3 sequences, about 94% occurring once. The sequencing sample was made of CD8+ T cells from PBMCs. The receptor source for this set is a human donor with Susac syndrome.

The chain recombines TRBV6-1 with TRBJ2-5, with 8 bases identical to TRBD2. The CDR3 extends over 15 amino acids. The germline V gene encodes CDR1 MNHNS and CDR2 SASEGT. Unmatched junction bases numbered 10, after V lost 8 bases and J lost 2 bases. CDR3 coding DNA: TGTGCCAGCGACCGGGCGGGGGGCCGTCAAGAGACCCAGTACTTC. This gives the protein CASDRAGGRQETQYF.

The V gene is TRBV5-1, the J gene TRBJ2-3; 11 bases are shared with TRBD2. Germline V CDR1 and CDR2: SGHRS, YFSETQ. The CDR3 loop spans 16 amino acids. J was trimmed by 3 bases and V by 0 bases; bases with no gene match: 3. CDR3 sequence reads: CASSLGLAGRTDTQYF. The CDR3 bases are TGCGCCAGCAGCTTGGGACTAGCGGGGAGAACAGATACGCAGTATTTT.